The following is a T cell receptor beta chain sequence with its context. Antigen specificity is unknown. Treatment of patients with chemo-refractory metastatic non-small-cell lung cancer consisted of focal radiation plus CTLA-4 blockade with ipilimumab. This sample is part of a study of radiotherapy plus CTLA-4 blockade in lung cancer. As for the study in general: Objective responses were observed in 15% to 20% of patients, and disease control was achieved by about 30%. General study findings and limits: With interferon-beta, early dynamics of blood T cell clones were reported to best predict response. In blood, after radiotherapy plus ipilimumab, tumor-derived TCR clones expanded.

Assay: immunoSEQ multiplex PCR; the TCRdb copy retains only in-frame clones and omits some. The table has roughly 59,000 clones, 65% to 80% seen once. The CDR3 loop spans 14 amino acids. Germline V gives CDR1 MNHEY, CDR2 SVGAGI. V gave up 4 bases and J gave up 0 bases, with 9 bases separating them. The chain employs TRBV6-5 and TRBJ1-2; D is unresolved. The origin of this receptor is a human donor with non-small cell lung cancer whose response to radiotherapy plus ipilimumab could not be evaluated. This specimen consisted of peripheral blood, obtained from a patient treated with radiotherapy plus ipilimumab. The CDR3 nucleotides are TGTGCCAGCAGTTCAGAAAAAGCTAACTATGGCTACACCTTC. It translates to CASSSEKANYGYTF.